This T cell receptor (beta chain) was sequenced during a study of control samples from healthy donors and cancer patients. Assay used: immunoSEQ multiplex PCR; TCRdb lists only in-frame clones, some missing. The data show roughly 370,000 clones, 90% seen once. The CDR3 is made up of 15 amino acids. Germline V gene sequence: CDR1 MNHNS, CDR2 SASEGT. After removal of 3 bases from V and 5 bases from J, the junction contained 6 bases not matched to a gene. The rearrangement joins TRBV6-1 to TRBJ2-3, with TRBD1 identical over 9 bases. The source material was PBMCs. The TCR sequence derives from a man aged 40-55 years with head and neck cancer. CDR3 residues: CASSEDRGIGDTQYF. CDR3 DNA sequence: TGTGCCAGCAGTGAGGACAGGGGTATCGGAGATACGCAGTATTTT.